The 4 T cell receptor beta chains in this list originate from one sample, sequenced in a study of blood T cell repertoires in COVID-19. Assay: immunoSEQ multiplex PCR; the TCRdb copy retains only in-frame clones and omits some. The sample contains 220,000 or so clones, 70% to 90% of which appear only once. Specimen: peripheral blood. All receptors derive from a man between 45 and 60 years old who had recovered from COVID-19.

This clone showed up just once. This chain joins TRBV3-1 (or the pseudogene TRBV3-2) and TRBJ1-3; TRBD1 might be the D (5 bases). V dropped 0 bases and J dropped 0 bases, with 12 bases sitting between them. The CDR3 is made up of 17 amino acids. Per germline, CDR1 LGHDT and CDR2 YNNKEL (reference sequence). In nucleotides, the CDR3 is TGTGCCAGCAGCCAAGAAGCCCACAGGACCTCTGGAAACACCATATATTTT. It is translated as CASSQEAHRTSGNTIYF.

This clone has a handful of counts. V usage is TRBV9 and J usage is TRBJ2-3; 10 bases map to TRBD1. Germline trimming cut 2 bases from V and 4 bases from J; bases unmatched to any gene: 1. Germline CDR1 reads SGDLS; CDR2 reads YYNGEE. The CDR3 sequence is 14 residues long. The DNA of the CDR3 is TGTGCCAGCAGCGTGACAGGGGGCCCAGATACGCAGTATTTT. This sequence encodes CASSVTGGPDTQYF.

V and J are TRBV6-1 and TRBJ2-3, with 13 bases fitting TRBD2. The CDR3 contains 19 residues. The V gene's germline CDR1 is MNHNS and CDR2 SASEGT. V trimming: 4 bases; J trimming: 1 base; junction bases outside the gene matches: 11. This CDR3 reads CASSGGGTSGISGTDTQYF. The CDR3 bases are TGTGCCAGCAGTGGTGGCGGGACTAGCGGGATCTCTGGCACAGATACGCAGTATTTT.

This clone was observed a handful of times. This chain links TRBV5-1 with TRBJ2-3; 9 bases are a match to TRBD2. V lost 4 bases, J lost 3 bases, and 6 bases stayed unmatched. CDR1 and CDR2 (germline): SGHRS, YFSETQ. The CDR3 has 15 residues. CDR3 DNA sequence: TGCGCCAGCAGCCCACCTAGCGGGATAACAGATACGCAGTATTTT. This gives the protein CASSPPSGITDTQYF. The full variable domain, completed using reference TRBV5-1 and TRBJ2-3, is KAGVTQTPRYLIKTRGQQVTLSCSPISGHRSVSWYQQTPGQGLQFLFEYFSETQRNKGNFPGRFSGRQFSNSRSEMNVSTLELGDSALYLCASSPPSGITDTQYFGPGTRLTVL.